Sequencing of this T cell receptor beta chain was carried out in a study of CD8 T cells in ankylosing spondylitis. There are 13 residues in the CDR3. Germline CDR1 SQVTM, CDR2 ANQGSEA. The V end was cut by 3 bases, the J end by 2 bases, with 10 bases between. The authors made TCR beta libraries by quantitative 5'-RACE with molecular barcodes. TCRdb re-called the 5' RACE reads through MiXCR, storing one row per CDR3 protein. The table includes a few hundred thousand distinct CDR3 sequences, around 20% detected once. General study points: Matched synovial fluid from ankylosing spondylitis patients was reported to be enriched for disease-linked clones. Ankylosing spondylitis blood appeared to be characterized by a TCR beta motif of 8 or 9 highly homologous variants. Some motif variants had been reported before (in reactive arthritis synovial fluid and blood).

In its sample, this clonotype was seen many times. Its target is not known. The sequenced sample consisted of blood, either unsorted or a sorted T cell fraction (not recorded which). The receptor was isolated from a male donor with ankylosing spondylitis or in good health (not recorded which). This chain uses TRBV29-1 with TRBJ2-5; D gene uncertain. The CDR3 coding sequence is TGCAGCGTTGATCGACCAGCGCAAGAGACCCAGTACTTC. Its protein is CSVDRPAQETQYF.